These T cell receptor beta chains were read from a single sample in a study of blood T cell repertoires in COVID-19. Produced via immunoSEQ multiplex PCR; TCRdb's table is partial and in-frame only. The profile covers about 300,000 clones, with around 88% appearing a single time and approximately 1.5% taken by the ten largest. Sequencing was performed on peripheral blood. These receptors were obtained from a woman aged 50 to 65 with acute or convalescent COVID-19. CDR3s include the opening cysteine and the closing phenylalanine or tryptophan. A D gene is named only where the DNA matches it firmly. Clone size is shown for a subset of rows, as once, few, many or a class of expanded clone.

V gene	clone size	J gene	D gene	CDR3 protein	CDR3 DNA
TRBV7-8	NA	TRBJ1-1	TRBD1	CASSLDAGGTEAFF	TGTGCCAGCAGCTTAGATGCAGGGGGAACTGAAGCTTTCTTT
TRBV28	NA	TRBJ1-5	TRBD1	CASSGETGYSNQPQHF	TGTGCCAGCAGTGGGGAGACAGGGTATAGCAATCAGCCCCAGCATTTT
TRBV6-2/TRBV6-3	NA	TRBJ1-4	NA	CASSPLGGINEKLFF	TGTGCCAGCAGTCCCCTAGGGGGTATTAACGAAAAACTGTTTTTT
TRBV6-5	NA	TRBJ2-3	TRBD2	CASSYGRGATDTQYF	TGTGCCAGCAGTTACGGGCGGGGGGCCACAGATACGCAGTATTTT
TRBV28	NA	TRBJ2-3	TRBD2	CASRTSGSGEDTQYF	TGTGCCAGCAGAACAAGCGGGAGTGGGGAAGATACGCAGTATTTT
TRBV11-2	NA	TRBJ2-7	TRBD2	CASSLEWTSGDSYEQYF	TGTGCCAGCAGCTTAGAATGGACTAGCGGGGACTCCTACGAGCAGTACTTC
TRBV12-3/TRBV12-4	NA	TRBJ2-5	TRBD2	CASTPLAGETQYF	TGTGCCAGCACCCCGCTAGCGGGAGAGACCCAGTACTTC
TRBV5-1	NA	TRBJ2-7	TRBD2	CASSPSWTSGRQQYF	TGCGCCAGCAGCCCCTCATGGACTAGTGGGAGACAGCAGTACTTC
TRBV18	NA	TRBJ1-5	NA	CASSPPIFSGDNQPQHF	TGTGCCAGCTCACCACCGATTTTTAGCGGGGATAATCAGCCCCAGCATTTT
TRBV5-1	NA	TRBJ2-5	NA	CASSKTDQETQYF	TGCGCCAGCAGCAAGACAGATCAAGAGACCCAGTACTTC
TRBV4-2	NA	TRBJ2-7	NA	CASSQDFFELPEQYF	TGTGCCAGCAGCCAAGATTTTTTCGAGCTCCCCGAGCAGTACTTC
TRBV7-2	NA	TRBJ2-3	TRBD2	CASSVLAGVTDTQYF	TGTGCCAGCAGCGTCTTAGCGGGAGTCACAGATACGCAGTATTTT
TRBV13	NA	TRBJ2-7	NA	CASSARTTSYEQYF	TGTGCCAGCAGCGCCCGGACTACATCGTACGAGCAGTACTTC
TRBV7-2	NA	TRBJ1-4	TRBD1	CASSARQGEGEKLFF	TGTGCCAGCAGCGCGCGACAGGGAGAGGGTGAAAAACTGTTTTTT
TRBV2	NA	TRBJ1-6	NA	CASRPRTDANSPLHF	TGTGCCAGCCGACCTCGGACAGACGCAAATTCACCCCTCCACTTT
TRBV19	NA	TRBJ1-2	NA	CASSTGILYGYTF	TGTGCCAGTAGTACAGGGATTCTTTATGGCTACACCTTC
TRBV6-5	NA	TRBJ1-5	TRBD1	CASSLTGGSNQPQHF	TGTGCCAGCAGTCTGACAGGGGGTAGCAATCAGCCCCAGCATTTT
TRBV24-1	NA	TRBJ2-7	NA	CATSQGQRSYEQYF	TGTGCCACCAGCCAGGGTCAAAGGTCCTACGAGCAGTACTTC
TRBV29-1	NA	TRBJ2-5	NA	CSVEDQGETQYF	TGCAGCGTTGAGGACCAGGGGGAGACCCAGTACTTC
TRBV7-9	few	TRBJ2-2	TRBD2	CASSPTSGNTGELFF	TGTGCCAGCAGCCCAACTAGCGGCAACACCGGGGAGCTGTTTTTT
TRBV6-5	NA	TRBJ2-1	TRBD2	CASKSGRSSYNEQFF	TGTGCCAGCAAAAGCGGGAGGAGTTCCTACAATGAGCAGTTCTTC
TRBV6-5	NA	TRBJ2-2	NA	CASRIFRGGAGELFF	TGTGCCAGCAGGATTTTCCGAGGAGGTGCCGGGGAGCTGTTTTTT
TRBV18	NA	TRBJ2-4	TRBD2	CASSLSGGLAKNIQYF	TGTGCCAGCTCACTGTCGGGGGGTTTAGCCAAAAACATTCAGTACTTC
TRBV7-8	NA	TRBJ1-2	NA	CASSLDPAGRNYGYTF	TGTGCCAGCAGCTTAGACCCTGCGGGACGTAACTATGGCTACACCTTC
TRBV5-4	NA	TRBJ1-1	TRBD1	CASSFADRGRTEAFF	TGTGCCAGCAGCTTCGCGGACAGGGGGCGCACTGAAGCTTTCTTT
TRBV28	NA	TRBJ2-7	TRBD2	CASGRPGGSYEQYF	TGTGCCAGCGGTCGGCCGGGGGGCTCCTACGAGCAGTACTTC
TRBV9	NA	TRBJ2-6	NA	CASSVEGGTPNSGANVLTF	TGTGCCAGCAGCGTAGAGGGTGGGACACCGAACTCTGGGGCCAACGTCCTGACTTTC
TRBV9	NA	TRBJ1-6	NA	CASSSLEVKTPLHF	TGTGCCAGCAGCAGTCTTGAGGTCAAGACACCCCTCCACTTT
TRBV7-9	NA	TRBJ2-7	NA	CASSHDVAQGMDEQYF	TGTGCCAGCAGCCATGACGTTGCACAGGGCATGGACGAGCAGTACTTC
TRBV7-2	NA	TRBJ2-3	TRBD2	CASSSRGWTSGGSTDTQYF	TGTGCCAGCAGCAGCAGGGGATGGACTAGCGGGGGAAGCACAGATACGCAGTATTTT
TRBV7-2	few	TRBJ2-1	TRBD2	CASSSGLAGVNEQFF	TGTGCCAGCAGCTCGGGACTAGCGGGAGTAAATGAGCAGTTCTTC
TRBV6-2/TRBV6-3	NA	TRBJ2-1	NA	CASSYGTLTYNEQFF	TGTGCCAGCAGTTACGGGACTCTTACCTACAATGAGCAGTTCTTC
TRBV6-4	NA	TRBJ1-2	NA	CASSDWNREVHYGYTF	TGTGCCAGCAGTGACTGGAACAGGGAAGTTCACTATGGCTACACCTTC
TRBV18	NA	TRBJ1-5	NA	CASSPGGLQPQHF	TGTGCCAGCTCACCAGGAGGGTTACAGCCCCAGCATTTT
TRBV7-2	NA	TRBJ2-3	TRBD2	CASSLALAVGTDTQYF	TGTGCCAGCAGCTTAGCCCTAGCGGTTGGCACAGATACGCAGTATTTT
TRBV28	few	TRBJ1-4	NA	CASSTLGQFNEKLFF	TGTGCCAGTTCTACCCTAGGACAGTTTAATGAAAAACTGTTTTTT
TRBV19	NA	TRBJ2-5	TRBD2	CASPGGTLEETQYF	TGTGCATCCCCGGGGGGGACTTTGGAAGAGACCCAGTACTTC
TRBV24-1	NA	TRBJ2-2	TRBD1	CATSELTTGVDTGELFF	TGTGCCACCAGTGAGCTTACTACAGGGGTTGACACCGGGGAGCTGTTTTTT
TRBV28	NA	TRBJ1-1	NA	CASSSPDRNTEAFF	TGTGCCAGCAGTTCCCCGGACAGGAACACTGAAGCTTTCTTT
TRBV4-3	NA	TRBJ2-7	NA	CASSPSGGYEQYF	TGCGCCAGCAGCCCCTCCGGGGGATACGAGCAGTACTTC
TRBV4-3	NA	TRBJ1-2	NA	CASSQAGGDRYSYTF	TGCGCCAGCAGCCAAGCGGGGGGGGACCGCTATAGCTACACCTTC
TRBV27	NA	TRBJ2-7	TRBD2	CASSLWLAGGSYEQYF	TGTGCCAGCAGTTTATGGCTAGCGGGAGGGTCCTACGAGCAGTACTTC
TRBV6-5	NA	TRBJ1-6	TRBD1	CASSEDRGSPLHF	TGTGCCAGCAGCGAGGACAGGGGATCACCCCTCCACTTT
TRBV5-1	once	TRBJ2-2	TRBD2	CASSLLAGRDTGELFF	TGCGCCAGCAGCTTGCTAGCGGGACGCGACACCGGGGAGCTGTTTTTT
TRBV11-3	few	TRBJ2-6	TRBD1	CASSRRTGGPGANVLTF	TGTGCCAGCAGCCGACGGACAGGGGGTCCTGGGGCCAACGTCCTGACTTTC